This TCR beta chain was profiled in a study of blood T cell repertoires in COVID-19. The overall study: Specimens from acute and convalescent COVID-19 originated in the United States, Italy and Spain.

As processed by the authors: Quantification of nucleated cells was approximated via reference gene primer amplification. The method was immunoSEQ multiplex PCR; TCRdb's version includes in-frame clones alone and lacks a portion of them. Clonal size and the V and J genes are those of that table, whereas D and trimming came from the DNA. The sample shows some 80,000 clones, about 80% of them seen only once. Trimming removed 4 bases from V and 2 bases from J; junction bases left unmatched: 10. Germline V CDR1 and CDR2: SGHRS, YFSETQ. The CDR3 has 17 amino acids. The table lists this clone with a count of one.

This rearrangement joins TRBV5-1 to TRBJ2-3, with 10 nucleotides matching TRBD2. The sequencing input was peripheral blood. This receptor was identified in a human donor in a cohort sampled during active COVID-19. The CDR3 loop is CASSPPSGGFLTDTQYF. The CDR3 bases are TGCGCCAGCAGCCCCCCTAGCGGGGGATTCCTCACAGATACGCAGTATTTT.